This TCR beta chain was captured by sequencing in a study of early T cells in non-severe SARS-CoV-2 infection. Looking at the study overall: The chains were unpaired, and the sequenced material was bulk RNA from unsorted whole blood.

Of note for this clonotype: What it recognizes is unknown.

In the library, individual cDNA molecules carried attached unique molecular identifiers. TCRdb itself ran the 5' RACE reads through MiXCR, one entry per CDR3 protein. Among about 90,000 distinct CDR3 sequences, more than 10% were seen once, and the ten largest hold about 4.4%. Study outcomes and limitations: Anti-spike CD8 responses were favored by VDJdb matching, which missed private and CD4 specificities.

The sample here was whole blood, taken at baseline. This clonotype was sampled from an adult who was a healthcare worker with PCR-confirmed SARS-CoV-2 infection or an uninfected control (not recorded which).

The CDR3 sequence: CASSYDGNSYEQYF. The CDR3 nucleotides read TGTGCCAGCAGCTACGACGGAAACTCCTACGAGCAGTACTTC. The V and J genes are TRBV7-2 and TRBJ2-7; D ambiguous. V lost 4 bases, J lost 0 bases, and 10 bases lay in between. CDR3 size: 14 residues. The V gene's germline CDR1 is SGHTA and CDR2 FQGNSA. The variable domain in full, with the rest retrieved from reference TRBV7-2 and TRBJ2-7, is GAGVSQSPSNKVTEKGKDVELRCDPISGHTALYWYRQSLGQGLEFLIYFQGNSAPDKSGLPSDRFSAERTGGSVSTLTIQRTQQEDSAVYLCASSYDGNSYEQYFGPGTRLTVT.